These T cell receptor beta chains were read from a single sample in a study of cytomegalovirus exposure and HLA in healthy donors. Clones were read by immunoSEQ multiplex PCR, and TCRdb kept only the in-frame ones, dropping some. The sample has about 120,000 clones, 60% to 80% seen once. The sample was PBMCs. The receptors were sampled from a human donor in good health. CDR3s include the opening cysteine and the closing phenylalanine or tryptophan. Each record gives: J gene, clone size, V gene, D gene, CDR3 protein, CDR3 DNA. D genes are given only for firm matches. Size tells how often a clone was seen (once, few, many) or the class of an expanded clone, and some rows leave it out.

TRBJ2-7 | - | TRBV25-1 | - | CASSERGSYEQYF | TGTGCCAGCAGTGAGCGGGGTTCCTACGAGCAGTACTTC
TRBJ1-5 | - | TRBV19 | TRBD1 | CASSRGTGGSQPQHF | TGTGCCAGTAGTAGGGGGACAGGGGGTAGTCAGCCCCAGCATTTT
TRBJ2-3 | - | TRBV11-1 | - | CASSLGDSSDTQYF | TGTGCCAGCAGCCTGGGTGACTCGTCAGATACGCAGTATTTT
TRBJ2-1 | - | TRBV28 | - | CASSLVRREWQFF | TGTGCCAGCAGTTTAGTACGGCGGGAATGGCAGTTCTTC
TRBJ1-2 | - | TRBV5-6 | TRBD1 | CASSRRQGIYGYTF | TGTGCCAGCAGCCGTCGACAGGGAATCTATGGCTACACCTTC
TRBJ2-7 | - | TRBV11-2 | - | CASSVSTAGEQYF | TGTGCCAGCAGCGTAAGCACAGCGGGCGAGCAGTACTTC
TRBJ1-1 | - | TRBV18 | - | CASSPIRDGAFF | TGTGCCAGCTCACCCATCAGGGATGGAGCTTTCTTT
TRBJ2-1 | - | TRBV7-9 | TRBD2 | CASSPSGYSYNEQFF | TGTGCCAGCAGCCCTAGCGGATACTCCTACAATGAGCAGTTCTTC
TRBJ1-6 | - | TRBV28 | TRBD1 | CASGGPGQGAGSYNSPLHF | TGTGCCAGTGGGGGGCCTGGACAGGGGGCAGGCTCCTATAATTCACCCCTCCACTTT
TRBJ2-1 | - | TRBV5-1 | TRBD1 | CASSTGQGDYGNEQFF | TGCGCCAGCAGCACTGGACAGGGGGACTACGGCAATGAGCAGTTCTTC
TRBJ1-3 | - | TRBV30 | - | CAWSVSGLKDTIYF | TGTGCCTGGAGTGTATCGGGTCTTAAAGACACCATATATTTT
TRBJ1-2 | few | TRBV28 | TRBD1 | CASSFVDRDNYGYTF | TGTGCCAGCAGTTTTGTGGACAGGGACAACTATGGCTACACCTTC
TRBJ2-4 | once | TRBV4-2 | TRBD1 | CASSQSGGQGRDIQYF | TGTGCCAGCAGCCAGAGTGGGGGACAGGGCCGGGACATTCAGTACTTC
TRBJ2-2 | - | TRBV7-2 | - | CASSPRGVRNTGELFF | TGTGCCAGCAGCCCCCGCGGAGTCAGAAACACCGGGGAGCTGTTTTTT
TRBJ1-1 | - | TRBV29-1 | - | CSVEAPKGALYAFF | TGCAGCGTTGAAGCACCAAAAGGGGCGCTGTATGCTTTCTTT
TRBJ1-2 | - | TRBV7-9 | - | CASSLVLGSSSGYTF | TGTGCCAGTAGCTTAGTTCTGGGGAGTAGTTCTGGCTACACCTTC